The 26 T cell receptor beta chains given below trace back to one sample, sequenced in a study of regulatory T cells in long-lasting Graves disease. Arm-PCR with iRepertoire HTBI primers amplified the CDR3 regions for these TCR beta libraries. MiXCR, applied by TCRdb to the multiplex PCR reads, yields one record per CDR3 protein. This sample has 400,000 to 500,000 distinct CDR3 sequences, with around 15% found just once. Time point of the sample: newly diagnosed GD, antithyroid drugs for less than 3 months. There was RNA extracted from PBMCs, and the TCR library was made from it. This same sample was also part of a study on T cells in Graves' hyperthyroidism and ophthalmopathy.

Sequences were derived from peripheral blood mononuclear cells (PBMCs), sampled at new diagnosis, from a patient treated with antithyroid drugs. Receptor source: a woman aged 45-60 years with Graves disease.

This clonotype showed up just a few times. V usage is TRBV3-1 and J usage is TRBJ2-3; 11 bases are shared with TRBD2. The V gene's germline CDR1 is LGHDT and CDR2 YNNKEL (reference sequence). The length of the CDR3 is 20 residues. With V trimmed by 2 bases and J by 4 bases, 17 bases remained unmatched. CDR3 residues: CASSQRNPRSGRARPDTQYF. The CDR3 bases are TGTGCCAGCAGCCAACGGAACCCTCGTAGCGGGAGGGCCAGGCCAGATACGCAGTATTTT.

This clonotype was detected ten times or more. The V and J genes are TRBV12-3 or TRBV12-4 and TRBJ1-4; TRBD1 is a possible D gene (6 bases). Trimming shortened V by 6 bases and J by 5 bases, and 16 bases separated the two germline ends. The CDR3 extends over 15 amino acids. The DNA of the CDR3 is TGTGCCAGCAGGTACACAGGGACCCGAAATGAAAAACTGTTTTTT. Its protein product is CASRYTGTRNEKLFF.

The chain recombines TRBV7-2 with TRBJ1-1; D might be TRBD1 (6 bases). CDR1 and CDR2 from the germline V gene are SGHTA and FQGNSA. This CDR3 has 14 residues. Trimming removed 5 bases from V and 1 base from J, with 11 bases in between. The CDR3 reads CASSPDRWNTEAFF. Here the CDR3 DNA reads TGTGCCAGCAGCCCAGACAGGTGGAACACTGAAGCTTTCTTT.

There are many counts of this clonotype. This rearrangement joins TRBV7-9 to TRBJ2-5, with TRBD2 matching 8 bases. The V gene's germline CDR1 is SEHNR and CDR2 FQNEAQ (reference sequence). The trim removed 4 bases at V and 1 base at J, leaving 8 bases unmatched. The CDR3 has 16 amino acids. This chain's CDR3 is CASSSRAGAVQETQYF. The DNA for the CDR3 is TGTGCCAGCAGCTCGAGAGCGGGAGCCGTCCAAGAGACCCAGTACTTC.

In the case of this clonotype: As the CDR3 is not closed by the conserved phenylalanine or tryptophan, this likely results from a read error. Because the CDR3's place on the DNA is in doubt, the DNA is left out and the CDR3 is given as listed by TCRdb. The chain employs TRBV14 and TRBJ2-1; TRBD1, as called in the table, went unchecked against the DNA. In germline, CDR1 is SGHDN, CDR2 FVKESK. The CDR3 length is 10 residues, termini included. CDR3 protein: CASRLGPPGD.

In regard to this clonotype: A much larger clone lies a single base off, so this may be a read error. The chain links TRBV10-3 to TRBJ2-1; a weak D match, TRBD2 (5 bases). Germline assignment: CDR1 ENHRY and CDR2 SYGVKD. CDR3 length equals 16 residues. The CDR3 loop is CATMFTGIPGYNGQFF. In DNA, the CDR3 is TGTGCCACCATGTTTACCGGGATCCCAGGTTACAATGGGCAGTTCTTC.

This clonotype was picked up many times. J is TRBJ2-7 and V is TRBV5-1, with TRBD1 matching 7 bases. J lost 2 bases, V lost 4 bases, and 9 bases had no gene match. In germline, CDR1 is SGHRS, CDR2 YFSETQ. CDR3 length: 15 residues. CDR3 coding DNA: TGCGCCAGCAGCCAGGGACAGATAAAGGCCTACGAGCAGTACTTC. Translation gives CASSQGQIKAYEQYF. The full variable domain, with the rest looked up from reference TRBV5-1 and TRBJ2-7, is KAGVTQTPRYLIKTRGQQVTLSCSPISGHRSVSWYQQTPGQGLQFLFEYFSETQRNKGNFPGRFSGRQFSNSRSEMNVSTLELGDSALYLCASSQGQIKAYEQYFGPGTRLTVT.

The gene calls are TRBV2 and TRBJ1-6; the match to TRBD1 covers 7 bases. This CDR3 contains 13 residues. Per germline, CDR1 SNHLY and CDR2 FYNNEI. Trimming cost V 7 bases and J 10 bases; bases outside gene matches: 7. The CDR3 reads CASKGTASSPLHF. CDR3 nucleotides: TGTGCCAGCAAAGGGACAGCCTCCTCACCCCTCCACTTT.

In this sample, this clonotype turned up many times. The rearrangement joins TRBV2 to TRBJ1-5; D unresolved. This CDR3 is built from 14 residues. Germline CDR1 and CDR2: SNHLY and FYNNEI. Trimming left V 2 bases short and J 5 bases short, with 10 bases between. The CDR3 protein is CASSEMVQYQPQHF. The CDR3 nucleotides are TGTGCCAGCAGTGAAATGGTACAGTATCAGCCCCAGCATTTT.

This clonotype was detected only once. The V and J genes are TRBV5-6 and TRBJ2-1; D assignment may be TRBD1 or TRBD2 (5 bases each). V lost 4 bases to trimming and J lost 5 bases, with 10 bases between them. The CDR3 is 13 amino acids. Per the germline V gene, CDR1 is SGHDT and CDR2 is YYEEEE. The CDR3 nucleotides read TGTGCCAGCAGCCTCCGGGACCACAATGAGCAGTTCTTC. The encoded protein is CASSLRDHNEQFF.

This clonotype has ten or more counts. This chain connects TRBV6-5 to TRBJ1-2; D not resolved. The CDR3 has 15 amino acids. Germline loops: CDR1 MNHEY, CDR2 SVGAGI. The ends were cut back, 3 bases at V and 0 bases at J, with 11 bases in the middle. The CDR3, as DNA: TGTGCCAGCAGTTATCGTCTGCGGGCTAACTATGGCTACACCTTC. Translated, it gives CASSYRLRANYGYTF.

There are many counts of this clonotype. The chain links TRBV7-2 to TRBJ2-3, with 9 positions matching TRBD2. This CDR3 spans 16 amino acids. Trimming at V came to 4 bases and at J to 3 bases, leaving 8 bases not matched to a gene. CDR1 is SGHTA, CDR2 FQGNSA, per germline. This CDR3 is CASSSGGLAGTDTQYF. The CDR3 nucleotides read TGTGCCAGCAGCTCCGGCGGGCTAGCGGGAACAGATACGCAGTATTTT.

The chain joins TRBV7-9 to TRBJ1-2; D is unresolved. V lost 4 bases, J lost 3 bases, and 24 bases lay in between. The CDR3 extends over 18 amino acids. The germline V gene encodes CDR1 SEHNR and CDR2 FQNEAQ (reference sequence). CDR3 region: CASSSLVPPKGADYGYTF. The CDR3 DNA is TGTGCCAGCAGCTCCCTCGTACCACCAAAAGGTGCTGACTATGGCTACACCTTC.

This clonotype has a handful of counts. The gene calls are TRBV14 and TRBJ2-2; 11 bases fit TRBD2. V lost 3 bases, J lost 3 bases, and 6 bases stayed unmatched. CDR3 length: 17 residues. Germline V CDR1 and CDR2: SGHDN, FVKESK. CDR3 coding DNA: TGTGCCAGCAGCCAGTTAGCGGGAGGGCTCCACACCGGGGAGCTGTTTTTT. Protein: CASSQLAGGLHTGELFF.

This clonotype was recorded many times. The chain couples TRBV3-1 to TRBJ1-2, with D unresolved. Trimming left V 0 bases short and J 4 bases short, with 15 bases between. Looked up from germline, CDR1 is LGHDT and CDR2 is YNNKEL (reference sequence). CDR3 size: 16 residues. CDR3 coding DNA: TGTGCCAGCAGCCAAGAGGGGAACGGGCCCCTCTATGGCTACACCTTC. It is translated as CASSQEGNGPLYGYTF.

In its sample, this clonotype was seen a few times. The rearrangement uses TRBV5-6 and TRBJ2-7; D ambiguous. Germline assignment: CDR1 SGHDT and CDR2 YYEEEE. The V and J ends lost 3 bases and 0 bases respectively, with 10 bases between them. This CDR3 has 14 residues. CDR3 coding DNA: TGTGCCAGCAGCTCGGTAGGCAACTCCTACGAGCAGTACTTC. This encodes CASSSVGNSYEQYF.

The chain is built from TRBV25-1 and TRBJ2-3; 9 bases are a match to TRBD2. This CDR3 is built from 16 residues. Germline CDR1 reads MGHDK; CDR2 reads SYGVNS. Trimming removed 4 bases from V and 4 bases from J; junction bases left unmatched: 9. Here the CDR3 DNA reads TGTGCCAGCAGTGCGTCTAGCGGGATAGGGGCAGATACGCAGTATTTT. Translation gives CASSASSGIGADTQYF.

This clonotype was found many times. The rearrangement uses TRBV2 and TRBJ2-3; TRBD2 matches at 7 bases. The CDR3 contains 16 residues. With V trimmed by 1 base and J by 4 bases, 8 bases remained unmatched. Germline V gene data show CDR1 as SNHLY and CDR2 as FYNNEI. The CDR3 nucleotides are TGTGCCAGCAGTGAAGTGCTAGCGGAGGTCTCAGATACGCAGTATTTT. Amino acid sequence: CASSEVLAEVSDTQYF.

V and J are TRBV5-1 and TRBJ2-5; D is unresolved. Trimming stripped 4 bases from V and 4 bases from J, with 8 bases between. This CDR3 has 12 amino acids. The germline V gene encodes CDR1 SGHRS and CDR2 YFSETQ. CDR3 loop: CASSLPRETQYF. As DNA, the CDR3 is TGCGCCAGCAGCCTTCCAAGAGAGACCCAGTACTTC.

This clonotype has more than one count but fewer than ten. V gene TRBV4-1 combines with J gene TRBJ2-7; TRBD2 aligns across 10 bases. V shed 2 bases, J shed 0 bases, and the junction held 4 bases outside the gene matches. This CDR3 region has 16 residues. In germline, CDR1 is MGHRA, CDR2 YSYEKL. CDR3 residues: CASSQRSGRASYEQYF. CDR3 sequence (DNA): TGCGCCAGCAGCCAACGAAGCGGGAGGGCCTCCTACGAGCAGTACTTC.

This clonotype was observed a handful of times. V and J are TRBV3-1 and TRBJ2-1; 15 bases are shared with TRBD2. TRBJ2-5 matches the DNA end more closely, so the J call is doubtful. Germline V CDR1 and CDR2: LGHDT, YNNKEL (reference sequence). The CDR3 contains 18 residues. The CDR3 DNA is TGTGCCAGCAGCCAATACGGACTAGCGGGAGGGATAGTAAGGACCCAGTACTTC. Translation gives CASSQYGLAGGIVRTQYF.

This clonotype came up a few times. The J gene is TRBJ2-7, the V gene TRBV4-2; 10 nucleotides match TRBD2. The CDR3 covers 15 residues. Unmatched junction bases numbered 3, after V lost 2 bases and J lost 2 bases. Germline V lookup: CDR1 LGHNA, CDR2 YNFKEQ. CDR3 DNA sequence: TGTGCCAGCAGCCAACTTACTAGCGGGGCCTACGAGCAGTACTTC. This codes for CASSQLTSGAYEQYF.

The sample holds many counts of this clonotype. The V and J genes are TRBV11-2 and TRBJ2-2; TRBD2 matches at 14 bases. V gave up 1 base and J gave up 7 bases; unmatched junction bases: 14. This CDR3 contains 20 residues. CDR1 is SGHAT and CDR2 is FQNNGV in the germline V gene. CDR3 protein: CASSLVRKGTSGSLNGELFF. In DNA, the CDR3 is TGTGCCAGCAGCTTAGTGCGAAAGGGGACTAGCGGGAGTCTAAACGGGGAGCTGTTTTTT.

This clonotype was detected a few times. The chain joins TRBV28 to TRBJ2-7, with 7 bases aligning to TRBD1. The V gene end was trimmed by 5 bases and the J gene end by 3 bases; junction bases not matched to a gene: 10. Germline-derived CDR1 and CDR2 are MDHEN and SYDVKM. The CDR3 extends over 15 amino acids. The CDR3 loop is CASSLYGDSNYEQYF. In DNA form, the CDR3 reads TGTGCCAGCAGTCTCTATGGGGACAGTAACTACGAGCAGTACTTC.

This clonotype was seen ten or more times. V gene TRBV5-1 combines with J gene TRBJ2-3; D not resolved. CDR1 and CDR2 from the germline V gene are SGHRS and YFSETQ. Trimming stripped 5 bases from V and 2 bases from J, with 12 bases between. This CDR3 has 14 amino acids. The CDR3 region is CASRYDEVTDTQYF. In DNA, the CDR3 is TGCGCCAGCAGATACGACGAGGTCACAGATACGCAGTATTTT.

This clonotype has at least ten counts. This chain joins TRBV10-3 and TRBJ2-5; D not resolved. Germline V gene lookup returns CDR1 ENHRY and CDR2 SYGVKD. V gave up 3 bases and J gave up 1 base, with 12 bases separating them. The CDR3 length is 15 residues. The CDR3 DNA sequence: TGTGCCATCAGTGAAGTAGAAACAGCCCAAGAGACCCAGTACTTC. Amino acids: CAISEVETAQETQYF.